This T cell receptor beta chain was recovered during a study of cytomegalovirus exposure and HLA in healthy donors. The CDR3 has 17 residues. Germline CDR1 reads KGHSH; CDR2 reads LQKENI. With V trimmed by 0 bases and J by 5 bases, 13 bases remained unmatched. In the PCR, 60 Vbeta and 13 Jbeta primers were used. As handled by the study authors: Counted up in a later analysis, unique TCR beta chains came to some 72 million, with around 11 million shared. Only in-frame clones appear in the TCRdb table, and some are missing; sequencing was by immunoSEQ multiplex PCR. For V, J and clone size, that table is used; D and trimming come from the DNA. The table shows about 160,000 clones, with approximately 75% occurring only once. Findings and caveats of the study: Later analysis revealed greater clonal expansion in HLA-associated TCR beta chains than in equally common others. A classifier reportedly called cytomegalovirus status with high sensitivity and specificity.

Details on this clone: What it binds is unknown.

The rearrangement links TRBV18 to TRBJ2-7; 7 bases agree with TRBD2. The clonotype was recovered from a man aged 25 to 40 in good health and CMV-seropositive. Sequenced: PBMCs. The CDR3, as DNA: TGTGCCAGCTCACCACCTGGTCCGGCGGGGGTTAGGAACGAGCAGTACTTC. Its translation: CASSPPGPAGVRNEQYF.